This T cell receptor (beta chain) was recovered during a study of CD8 T cells in ankylosing spondylitis. Points from the study as a whole: Seemingly distinctive of ankylosing spondylitis blood was a TCR beta motif formed by eight highly homologous variants. Prior literature has documented some motif variants in synovial fluid and blood from reactive arthritis.

As regards this clonotype: Its antigen remains unidentified.

The TCR beta libraries were generated through quantitative 5'-RACE incorporating molecular barcodes. TCRdb redid the calling of the 5' RACE reads with MiXCR, one entry per CDR3 protein. The table records around 770,000 distinct CDR3 sequences, 19% of them present only once. The TCR originated in a male donor with ankylosing spondylitis. Material for sequencing was blood, either unsorted or a sorted T cell fraction (not recorded which).

For the CDR3, the DNA is TGTGCCAGCAGCATCAGAGACTATGGCTACACCTTC. Translating gives CASSIRDYGYTF. The chain couples TRBV5-6 to TRBJ1-2; D is unresolved. V gave up 4 bases and J gave up 3 bases, with 7 bases separating them. Germline V gene data show CDR1 as SGHDT and CDR2 as YYEEEE. This CDR3 region has 12 residues.